This TCR beta chain emerged from a study of T cell changes during pregnancy in multiple sclerosis. Germline CDR1 LNHNV, CDR2 YYDKDF (reference sequence). This CDR3 is 15 amino acids long. The V end was cut by 4 bases, the J end by 7 bases, with 17 bases between. Produced via immunoSEQ multiplex PCR; TCRdb's table is partial and in-frame only. Here the sample spans around 92,000 clones, 80% to 95% being singletons. The TCR was taken from a female donor with multiple sclerosis, enrolled in a pregnancy study. J is TRBJ1-5 and V is TRBV15; TRBD1 might be the D (5 bases). The source material was peripheral blood, sampled in the first trimester of pregnancy. CDR3 protein: CATSIGRQGFQPQHF. DNA of the CDR3: TGTGCCACCAGCATTGGGAGGCAGGGCTTCCAGCCCCAGCATTTT.